This TCR beta chain is drawn from a study of T-cell memory formation after mild COVID-19. TCRalpha and TCRbeta libraries used 5'RACE with constant-segment primers and UMIs. TCRdb passed the 5' RACE reads through MiXCR, listing each CDR3 protein once. The data contain approximately 300,000 distinct CDR3 sequences, about a sixth of them seen just once; the ten biggest clones take up around 22%. Note on this clonotype: The antigen is unknown.

Points from the study as a whole: The main location of contracting CD4+ clones was CM and EM, and that of contracting CD8+ clones was EMRA. Clones that contracted from day 15 to 85 were balanced CD4/CD8, while later expanders leaned CD4+.

Sequenced material: PBMCs or a T cell subset sorted from them (not recorded which). This TCR was sampled from a young man who had mild COVID-19 (a few samples of this study predate the infection). Cell type and time point are not known.

CDR3 coding DNA: TGTGCCAGCAGCTTCCGGGTCACCCGGATTAATGAGCAGTTCTTC. Protein product: CASSFRVTRINEQFF. The chain is built from TRBV4-2 and TRBJ2-1, with D unclear. The CDR3 totals 15 residues. Trimming cost V 5 bases and J 7 bases, with 18 bases left between them. Germline V lookup: CDR1 LGHNA, CDR2 YNFKEQ.